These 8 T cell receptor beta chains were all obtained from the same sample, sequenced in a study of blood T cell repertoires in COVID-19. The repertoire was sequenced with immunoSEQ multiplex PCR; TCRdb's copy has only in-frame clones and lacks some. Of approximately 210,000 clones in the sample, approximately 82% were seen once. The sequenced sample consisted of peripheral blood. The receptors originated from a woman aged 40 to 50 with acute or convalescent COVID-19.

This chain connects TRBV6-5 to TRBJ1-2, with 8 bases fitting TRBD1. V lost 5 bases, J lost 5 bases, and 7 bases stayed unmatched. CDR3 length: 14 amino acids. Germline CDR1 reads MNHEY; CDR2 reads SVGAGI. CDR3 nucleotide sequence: TGTGCCAGCAGTACACAGGGGGGTGAATATGGCTACACCTTC. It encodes CASSTQGGEYGYTF.

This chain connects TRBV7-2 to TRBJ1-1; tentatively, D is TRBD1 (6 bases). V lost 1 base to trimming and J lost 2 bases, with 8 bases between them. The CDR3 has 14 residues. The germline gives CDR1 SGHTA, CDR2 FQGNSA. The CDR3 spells CASSLVDRNTEAFF. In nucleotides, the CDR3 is TGTGCCAGCAGCTTAGTGGACAGAAACACTGAAGCTTTCTTT. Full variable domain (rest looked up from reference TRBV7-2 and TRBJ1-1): GAGVSQSPSNKVTEKGKDVELRCDPISGHTALYWYRQSLGQGLEFLIYFQGNSAPDKSGLPSDRFSAERTGGSVSTLTIQRTQQEDSAVYLCASSLVDRNTEAFFGQGTRLTVV.

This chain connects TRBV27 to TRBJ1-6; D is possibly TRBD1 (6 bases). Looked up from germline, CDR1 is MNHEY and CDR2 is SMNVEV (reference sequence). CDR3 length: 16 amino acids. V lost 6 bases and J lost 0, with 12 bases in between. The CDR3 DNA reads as TGTGCCAGCAGCCGCGACAGGAGCTCCTATAATTCACCCCTCCACTTT. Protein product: CASSRDRSSYNSPLHF.

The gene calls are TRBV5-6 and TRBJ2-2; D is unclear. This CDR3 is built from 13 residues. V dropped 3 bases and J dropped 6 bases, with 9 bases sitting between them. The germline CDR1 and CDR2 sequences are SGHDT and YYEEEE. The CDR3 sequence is CASSYEVPGELFF. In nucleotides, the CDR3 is TGTGCCAGCAGCTACGAGGTCCCCGGGGAGCTGTTTTTT. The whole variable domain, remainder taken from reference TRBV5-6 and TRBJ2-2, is DAGVTQSPTHLIKTRGQQVTLRCSPKSGHDTVSWYQQALGQGPQFIFQYYEEEERQRGNFPDRFSGHQFPNYSSELNVNALLLGDSALYLCASSYEVPGELFFGEGSRLTVL.

CDR3 sequence reads: CASKAPGGEQFF. The DNA for the CDR3 is TGTGCCAGCAAGGCCCCCGGGGGTGAGCAGTTCTTC. The chain recombines TRBV6-5 with TRBJ2-1; D perhaps matches TRBD2 (6 bases). Germline CDR1 MNHEY, CDR2 SVGAGI. This CDR3 is built from 12 residues. Trimming took off 7 bases at V and 9 bases at J, with 13 bases between the two ends.

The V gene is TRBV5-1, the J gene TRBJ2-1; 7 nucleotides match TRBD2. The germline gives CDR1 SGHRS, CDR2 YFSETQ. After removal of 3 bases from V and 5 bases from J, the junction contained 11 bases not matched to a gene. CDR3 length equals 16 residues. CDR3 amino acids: CASSSRGISLDNEQFF. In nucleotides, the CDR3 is TGCGCCAGCAGCTCGCGGGGGATTAGTCTAGACAATGAGCAGTTCTTC. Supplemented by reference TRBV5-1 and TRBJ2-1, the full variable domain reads KAGVTQTPRYLIKTRGQQVTLSCSPISGHRSVSWYQQTPGQGLQFLFEYFSETQRNKGNFPGRFSGRQFSNSRSEMNVSTLELGDSALYLCASSSRGISLDNEQFFGPGTRLTVL.

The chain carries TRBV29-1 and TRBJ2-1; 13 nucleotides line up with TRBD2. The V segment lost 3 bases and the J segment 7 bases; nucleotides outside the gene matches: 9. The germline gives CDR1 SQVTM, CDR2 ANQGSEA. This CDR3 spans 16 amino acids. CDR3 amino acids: CSVDGEGTSGVNEQFF. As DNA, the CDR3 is TGCAGCGTTGACGGGGAGGGGACTAGCGGGGTGAATGAGCAGTTCTTC.

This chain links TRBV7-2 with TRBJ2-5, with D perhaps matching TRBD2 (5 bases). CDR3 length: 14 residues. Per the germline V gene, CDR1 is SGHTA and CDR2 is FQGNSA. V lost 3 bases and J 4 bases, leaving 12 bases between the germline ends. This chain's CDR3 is CASSLGTRVETQYF. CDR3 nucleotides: TGTGCCAGCAGCTTGGGTACGCGGGTAGAGACCCAGTACTTC.